Following are 3 T cell receptor beta chains from one sample sequenced in a study of blood T cell repertoires in COVID-19. The protocol was immunoSEQ multiplex PCR, while the TCRdb copy is restricted to in-frame clones and leaves out a portion. The data contain about 140,000 clones, around 90% of them singletons. The source material was peripheral blood. The receptor source for this set is a man between 60 and 70 years old with active or convalescent COVID-19.

This rearrangement joins TRBV27 to TRBJ2-7; 8 bases match TRBD2. Trimming took 8 bases from V and 0 from J; bases not matched to a gene: 3. CDR3 length: 13 residues. Per the germline V gene, CDR1 is MNHEY and CDR2 is SMNVEV (reference sequence). CDR3 sequence (DNA): TGTGCCAGCCGTGCGGGGGGCTCCTACGAGCAGTACTTC. This sequence encodes CASRAGGSYEQYF.

This clone has a single count. The V and J genes are TRBV19 and TRBJ1-2, with 7 bases fitting TRBD1. J was trimmed by 4 bases and V by 3 bases; bases with no gene match: 8. This CDR3 is 15 amino acids long. CDR1 LNHDA and CDR2 SQIVND come from the germline V gene (reference sequence). CDR3 protein: CASSMRGGSAYGYTF. CDR3 nucleotides: TGTGCCAGTAGTATGCGAGGGGGCAGCGCCTATGGCTACACCTTC. The full variable domain, in which reference TRBV19 and TRBJ1-2 provide the parts outside the CDR3, is DGGITQSPKYLFRKEGQNVTLSCEQNLNHDAMYWYRQDPGQGLRLIYYSQIVNDFQKGDIAEGYSVSREKKESFPLTVTSAQKNPTAFYLCASSMRGGSAYGYTFGSGTRLTVV.

The V and J genes are TRBV7-3 and TRBJ2-5, with D possibly being TRBD2 (6 bases). From germline, CDR1 is SGHTA and CDR2 FQGTGA. Trimming removed 5 bases at V and 4 bases at J, with 11 bases between. CDR3 length: 13 amino acids. CDR3 sequence reads: CASSPGRRETQYF. The CDR3 DNA reads as TGTGCCAGCAGCCCAGGGAGGAGAGAGACCCAGTACTTC.